This entry is about one T cell receptor (beta chain). Its target is unknown. Blood was sampled at baseline, cycle 4 day 1, and cycle 7 day 1. Germline-derived CDR1 and CDR2 are ENHRY and SYGVKD. V lost 6 bases and J lost 7; bases outside the gene matches: 11. CDR3 length: 17 residues. These data come from a study of OX40 agonist ivuxolimab in advanced cancers. As for the study in general: Partial responses were achieved by three patients: one hepatocellular carcinoma, two cutaneous melanoma.

Assay used: immunoSEQ multiplex PCR; TCRdb lists only in-frame clones, some missing. This table holds roughly 48,000 clones, approximately 84% found once. Study-wide results and limits: Mean expanded clone counts were higher in CD8+ than CD4+ T cells.

J is TRBJ2-1 and V is TRBV10-3, with 14 positions matching TRBD2. This sequence originates from an adult with an advanced solid tumor such as melanoma, head and neck, liver or kidney cancer. This specimen was CD4+ or CD8+ T cells sorted from blood, taken in a trial of the OX40 agonist ivuxolimab. The CDR3 nucleotides read TGTGCCATCAGCTATACCGGGACTAGCGGGAGTGGTAATGAGCAGTTCTTC. Protein sequence: CAISYTGTSGSGNEQFF.